A single sample is the source of the 3 T cell receptor beta chains below, sequenced in a study of T-cell memory formation after mild COVID-19. TCRdb re-analysed the 5' RACE reads in MiXCR, keeping a single row per CDR3 protein. The table has about 360,000 distinct CDR3 sequences, approximately 14% seen once. The sample taken for sequencing was PBMCs or a T cell subset sorted from them (not recorded which). Receptor source: a man between 18 and 35 years old who had mild COVID-19 (a few samples of this study predate the infection). Cell type and time point are not known.

The chain couples TRBV6-2 or TRBV6-3 to TRBJ2-5; either TRBD1 or TRBD2 may supply D (5 bases each). The CDR3 runs to 13 residues. Trimming removed 6 bases at V and 5 bases at J, with 13 bases between. Germline loops: CDR1 MNHEY, CDR2 SVGEGT. The CDR3 protein is CASRGDSKETQYF. The CDR3 coding sequence is TGTGCCAGCAGGGGGGATTCAAAGGAGACCCAGTACTTC.

This clonotype has a handful of counts. The chain is built from TRBV7-9 and TRBJ2-5; possible D gene TRBD1, 6 bases. This CDR3 contains 17 residues. Germline loops: CDR1 SEHNR, CDR2 FQNEAQ (reference sequence). V was shortened by 0 bases and J by 3 bases, with 17 bases between the two germline ends. The CDR3 sequence: CASSLAPGQLGEETQYF. In DNA form, the CDR3 reads TGTGCCAGCAGCTTAGCTCCCGGACAGCTCGGGGAAGAGACCCAGTACTTC.

This clonotype was found a few times. CDR3 sequence (DNA): TGTGCCAGCAGCATCGGGGGCCAGGATGAGCAGTTCTTC. This encodes CASSIGGQDEQFF. The chain joins TRBV7-9 to TRBJ2-1; D is possibly TRBD1 or TRBD2 (6 bases each). This CDR3 spans 13 amino acids. Germline values: CDR1 SEHNR, CDR2 FQNEAQ (reference sequence). The V gene lost 5 bases and the J gene lost 8 bases, with 13 bases spanning the gap. The full variable domain, in which reference TRBV7-9 and TRBJ2-1 provide the parts outside the CDR3, is DTGVSQNPRHKITKRGQNVTFRCDPISEHNRLYWYRQTLGQGPEFLTYFQNEAQLEKSRLLSDRFSAERPKGSFSTLEIQRTEQGDSAMYLCASSIGGQDEQFFGPGTRLTVL.